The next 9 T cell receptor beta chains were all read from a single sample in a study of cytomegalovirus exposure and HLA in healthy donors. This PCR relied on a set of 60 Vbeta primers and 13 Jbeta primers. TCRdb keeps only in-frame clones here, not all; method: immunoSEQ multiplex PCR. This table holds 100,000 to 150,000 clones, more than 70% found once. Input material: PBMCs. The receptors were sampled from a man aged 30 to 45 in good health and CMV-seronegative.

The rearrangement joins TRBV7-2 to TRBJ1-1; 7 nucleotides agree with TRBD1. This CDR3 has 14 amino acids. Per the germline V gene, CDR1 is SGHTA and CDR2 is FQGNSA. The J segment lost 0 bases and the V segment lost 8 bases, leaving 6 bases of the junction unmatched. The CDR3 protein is CASLKGTVNTEAFF. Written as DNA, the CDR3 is TGTGCCAGCCTCAAAGGGACAGTGAACACTGAAGCTTTCTTT.

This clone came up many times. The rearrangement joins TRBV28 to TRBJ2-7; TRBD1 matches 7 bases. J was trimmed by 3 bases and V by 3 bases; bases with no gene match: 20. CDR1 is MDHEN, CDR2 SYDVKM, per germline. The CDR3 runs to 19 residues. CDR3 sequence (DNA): TGTGCCAGCAGTTTTCATATCGGCGAACTGGGACAGAATGTCTACGAGCAGTACTTC. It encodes CASSFHIGELGQNVYEQYF. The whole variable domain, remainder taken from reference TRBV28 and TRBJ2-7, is DVKVTQSSRYLVKRTGEKVFLECVQDMDHENMFWYRQDPGLGLRLIYFSYDVKMKEKGDIPEGYSVSREKKERFSLILESASTNQTSMYLCASSFHIGELGQNVYEQYFGPGTRLTVT.

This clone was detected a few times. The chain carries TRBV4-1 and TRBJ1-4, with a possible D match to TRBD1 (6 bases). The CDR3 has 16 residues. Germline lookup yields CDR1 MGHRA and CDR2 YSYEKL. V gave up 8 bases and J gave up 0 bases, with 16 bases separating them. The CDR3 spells CASRGAPHATNEKLFF. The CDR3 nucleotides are TGCGCCAGCCGGGGGGCGCCCCATGCAACTAATGAAAAACTGTTTTTT.

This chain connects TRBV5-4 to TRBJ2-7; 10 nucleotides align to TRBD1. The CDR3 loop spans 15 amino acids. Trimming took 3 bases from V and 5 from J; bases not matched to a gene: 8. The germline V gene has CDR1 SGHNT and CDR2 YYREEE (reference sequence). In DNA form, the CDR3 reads TGTGCCAGCAGCTCTCGGGACAGGGGAGACGACGAGCAGTACTTC. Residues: CASSSRDRGDDEQYF.

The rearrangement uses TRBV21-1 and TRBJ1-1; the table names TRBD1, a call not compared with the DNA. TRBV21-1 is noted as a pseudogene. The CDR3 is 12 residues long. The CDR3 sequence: CASSGTWTEAFF. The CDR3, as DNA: TGTGCCAGCAGCGGCACCTGGACTGAAGCTTTCTTT.

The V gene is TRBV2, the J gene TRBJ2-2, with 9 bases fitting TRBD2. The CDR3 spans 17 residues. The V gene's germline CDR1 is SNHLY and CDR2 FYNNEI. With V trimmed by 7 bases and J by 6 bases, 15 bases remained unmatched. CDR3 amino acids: CASNKARGAGGPGELFF. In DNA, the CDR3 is TGTGCCAGCAATAAAGCGCGCGGAGCGGGGGGACCCGGGGAGCTGTTTTTT.

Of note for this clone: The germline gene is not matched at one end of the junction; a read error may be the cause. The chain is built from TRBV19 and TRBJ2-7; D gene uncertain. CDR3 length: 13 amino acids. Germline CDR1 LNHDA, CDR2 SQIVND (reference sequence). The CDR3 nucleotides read TGTGCCACTAGTAGATGGGCTTCCTACGAGCAGTACTTC. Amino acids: CATSRWASYEQYF.

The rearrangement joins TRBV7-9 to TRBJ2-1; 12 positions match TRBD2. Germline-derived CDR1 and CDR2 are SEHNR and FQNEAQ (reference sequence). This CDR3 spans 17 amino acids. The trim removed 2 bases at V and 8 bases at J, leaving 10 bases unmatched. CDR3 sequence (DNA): TGTGCCAGCAGCTTATGGGCTAGCGGGGGGGCCGTCGATGAGCAGTTCTTC. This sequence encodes CASSLWASGGAVDEQFF.

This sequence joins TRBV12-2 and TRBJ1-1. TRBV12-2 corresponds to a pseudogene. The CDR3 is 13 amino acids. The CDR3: CASRGLKNTEAFF. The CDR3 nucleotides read TGTGCAAGTCGAGGACTGAAGAACACTGAAGCTTTCTTT.